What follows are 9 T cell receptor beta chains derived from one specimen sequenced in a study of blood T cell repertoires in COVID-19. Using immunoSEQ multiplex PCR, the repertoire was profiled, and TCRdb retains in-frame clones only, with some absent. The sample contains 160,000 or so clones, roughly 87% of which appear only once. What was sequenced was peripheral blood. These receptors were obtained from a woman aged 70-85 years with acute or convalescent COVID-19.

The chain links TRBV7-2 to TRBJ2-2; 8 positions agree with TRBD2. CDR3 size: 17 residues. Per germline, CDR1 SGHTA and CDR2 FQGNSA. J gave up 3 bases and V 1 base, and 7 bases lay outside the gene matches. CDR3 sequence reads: CASSLVGTRRDTGELFF. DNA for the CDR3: TGTGCCAGCAGCTTAGTGGGGACTAGACGGGACACCGGGGAGCTGTTTTTT. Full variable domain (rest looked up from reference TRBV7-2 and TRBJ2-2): GAGVSQSPSNKVTEKGKDVELRCDPISGHTALYWYRQSLGQGLEFLIYFQGNSAPDKSGLPSDRFSAERTGGSVSTLTIQRTQQEDSAVYLCASSLVGTRRDTGELFFGEGSRLTVL.

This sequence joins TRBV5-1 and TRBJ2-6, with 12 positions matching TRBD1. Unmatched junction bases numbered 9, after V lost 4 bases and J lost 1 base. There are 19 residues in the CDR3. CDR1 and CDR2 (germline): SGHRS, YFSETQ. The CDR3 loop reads CASSPISGQGASGANVLTF. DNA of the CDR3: TGCGCCAGCAGCCCCATTTCGGGACAGGGGGCGTCTGGGGCCAACGTCCTGACTTTC.

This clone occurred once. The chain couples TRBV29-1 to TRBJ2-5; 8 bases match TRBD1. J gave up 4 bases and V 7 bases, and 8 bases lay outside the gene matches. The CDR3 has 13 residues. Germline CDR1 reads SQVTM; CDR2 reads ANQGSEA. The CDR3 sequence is CSAYLGQGETQYF. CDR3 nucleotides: TGCAGCGCCTACCTAGGACAGGGAGAGACCCAGTACTTC. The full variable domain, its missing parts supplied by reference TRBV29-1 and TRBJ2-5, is SAVISQKPSRDICQRGTSLTIQCQVDSQVTMMFWYRQQPGQSLTLIATANQGSEATYESGFVIDKFPISRPNLTFSTLTVSNMSPEDSSIYLCSAYLGQGETQYFGPGTRLLVL.

The CDR3 protein is CASSPTRAGTGGYTF. The CDR3 DNA reads as TGTGCCAGCAGCCCTACCCGGGCAGGGACAGGGGGCTACACCTTC. This chain joins TRBV5-8 and TRBJ1-2; 9 positions match TRBD1. The V gene end was trimmed by 4 bases and the J gene end by 8 bases; junction bases not matched to a gene: 12. The CDR3 extends over 15 amino acids. Germline CDR1 SGHTS, CDR2 YDEGEE.

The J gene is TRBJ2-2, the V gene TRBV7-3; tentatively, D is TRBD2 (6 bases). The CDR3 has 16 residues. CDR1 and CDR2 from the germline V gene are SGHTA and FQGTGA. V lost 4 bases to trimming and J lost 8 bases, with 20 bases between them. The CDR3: CASSYGGAGSGGELFF. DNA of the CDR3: TGTGCCAGCAGCTATGGCGGGGCAGGTTCGGGAGGGGAGCTGTTTTTT. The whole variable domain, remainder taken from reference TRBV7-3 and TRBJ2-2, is GAGVSQTPSNKVTEKGKYVELRCDPISGHTALYWYRQSLGQGPEFLIYFQGTGAADDSGLPNDRFFAVRPEGSVSTLKIQRTERGDSAVYLCASSYGGAGSGGELFFGEGSRLTVL.

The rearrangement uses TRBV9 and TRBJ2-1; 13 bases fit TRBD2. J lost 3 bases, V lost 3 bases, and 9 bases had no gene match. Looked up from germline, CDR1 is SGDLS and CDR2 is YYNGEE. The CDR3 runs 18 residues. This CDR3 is CASSEPTGTSGDYNEQFF. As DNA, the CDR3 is TGTGCCAGCAGCGAGCCGACCGGGACTAGCGGGGACTACAATGAGCAGTTCTTC.

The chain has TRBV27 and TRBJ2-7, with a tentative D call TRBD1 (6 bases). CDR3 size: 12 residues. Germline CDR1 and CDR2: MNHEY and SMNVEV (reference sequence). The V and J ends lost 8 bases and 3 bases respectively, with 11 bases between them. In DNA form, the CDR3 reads TGTGCCAGCGGGATACAGGGCTACGAGCAGTACTTC. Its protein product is CASGIQGYEQYF.

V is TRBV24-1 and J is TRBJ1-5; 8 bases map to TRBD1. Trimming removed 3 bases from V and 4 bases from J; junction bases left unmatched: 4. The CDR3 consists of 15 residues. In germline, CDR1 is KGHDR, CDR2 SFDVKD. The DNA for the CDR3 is TGTGCCACCAGTGATGGACAGGGATTAAATCAGCCCCAGCATTTT. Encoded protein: CATSDGQGLNQPQHF.

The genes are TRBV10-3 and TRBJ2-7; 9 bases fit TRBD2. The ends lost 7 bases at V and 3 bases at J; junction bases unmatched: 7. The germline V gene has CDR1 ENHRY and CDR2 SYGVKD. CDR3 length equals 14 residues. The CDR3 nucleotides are TGTGCCATCAAAGAGGATAGCGGGAGCTACGAGCAGTACTTC. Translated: CAIKEDSGSYEQYF.